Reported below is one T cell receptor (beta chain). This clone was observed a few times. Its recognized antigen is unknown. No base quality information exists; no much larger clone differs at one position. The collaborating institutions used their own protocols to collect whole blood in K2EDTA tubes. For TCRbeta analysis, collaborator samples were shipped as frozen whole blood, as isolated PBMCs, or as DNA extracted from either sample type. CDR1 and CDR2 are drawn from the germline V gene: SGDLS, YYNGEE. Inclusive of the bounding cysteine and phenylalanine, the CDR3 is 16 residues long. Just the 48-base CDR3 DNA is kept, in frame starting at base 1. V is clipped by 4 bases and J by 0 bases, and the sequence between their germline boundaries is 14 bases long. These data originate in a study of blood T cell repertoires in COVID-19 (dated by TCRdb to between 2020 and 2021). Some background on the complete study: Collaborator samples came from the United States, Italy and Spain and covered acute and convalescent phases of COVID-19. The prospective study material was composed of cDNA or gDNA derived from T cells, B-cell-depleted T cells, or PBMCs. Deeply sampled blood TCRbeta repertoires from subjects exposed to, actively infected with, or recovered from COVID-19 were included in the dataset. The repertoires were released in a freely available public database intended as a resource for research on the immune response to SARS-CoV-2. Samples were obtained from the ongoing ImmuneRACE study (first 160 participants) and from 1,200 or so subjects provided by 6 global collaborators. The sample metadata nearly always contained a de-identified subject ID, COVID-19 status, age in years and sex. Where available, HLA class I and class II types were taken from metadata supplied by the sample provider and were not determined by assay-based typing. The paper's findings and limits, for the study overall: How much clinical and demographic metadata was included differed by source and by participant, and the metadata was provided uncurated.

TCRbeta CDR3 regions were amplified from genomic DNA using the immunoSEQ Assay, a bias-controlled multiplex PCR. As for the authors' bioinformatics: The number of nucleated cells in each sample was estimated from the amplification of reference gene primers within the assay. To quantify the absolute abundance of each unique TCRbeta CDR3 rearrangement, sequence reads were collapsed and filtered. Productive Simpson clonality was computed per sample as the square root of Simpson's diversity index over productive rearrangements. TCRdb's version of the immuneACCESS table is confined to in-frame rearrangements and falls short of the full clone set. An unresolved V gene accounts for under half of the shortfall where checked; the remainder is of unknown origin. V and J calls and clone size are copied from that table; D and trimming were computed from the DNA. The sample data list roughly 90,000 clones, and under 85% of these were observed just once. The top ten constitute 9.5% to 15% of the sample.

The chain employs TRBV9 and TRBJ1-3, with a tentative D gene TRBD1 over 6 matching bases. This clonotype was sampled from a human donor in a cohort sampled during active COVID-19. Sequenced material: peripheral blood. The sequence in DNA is TGTGCCAGCAGCCAAAACACAGGGCTCTCTGGAAACACCATATATTTT. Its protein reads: CASSQNTGLSGNTIYF. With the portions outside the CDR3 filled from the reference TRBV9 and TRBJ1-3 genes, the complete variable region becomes DSGVTQTPKHLITATGQRVTLRCSPRSGDLSVYWYQQSLDQGLQFLIQYYNGEERAKGNILERFSAQQFPDLHSELNLSSLELGDSALYFCASSQNTGLSGNTIYFGEGSWLTVV.